This T cell receptor beta chain came from a study of beta chain features in type 1 diabetes. Study summary: Some 110,000,000 sorted cells were examined across all samples.

It was via CD45RO/CCR7/CD25/CD127/CD95/CD27 that CD4+ naive, central memory, regulatory and stem cell-like memory cells were sorted. With 4 bases clipped from V and 0 bases from J, the junction kept 6 bases outside the gene matches. The CDR3 is made up of 16 amino acids. Germline CDR1 and CDR2: MNHNY and SVGAGI (reference sequence). This clone was observed a few times. Of the isolated RNA, all was reverse transcribed, and so the sequenced material was expressed TCRB transcripts. Libraries were prepared by immunoSEQ multiplex PCR; TCRdb keeps only in-frame clonotypes and omits some of them. The data hold 120,000 to 150,000 clones, with about a tenth observed a single time.

The clonotype originates from a middle-aged woman in good health. The chain couples TRBV6-6 to TRBJ1-5; 7 bases line up with TRBD1. The sample was central memory CD4+ T cells from blood. Here the CDR3 DNA reads TGTGCCAGCAGTTTCAGGGGGGCGGATAGCAATCAGCCCCAGCATTTT. Its protein is CASSFRGADSNQPQHF.